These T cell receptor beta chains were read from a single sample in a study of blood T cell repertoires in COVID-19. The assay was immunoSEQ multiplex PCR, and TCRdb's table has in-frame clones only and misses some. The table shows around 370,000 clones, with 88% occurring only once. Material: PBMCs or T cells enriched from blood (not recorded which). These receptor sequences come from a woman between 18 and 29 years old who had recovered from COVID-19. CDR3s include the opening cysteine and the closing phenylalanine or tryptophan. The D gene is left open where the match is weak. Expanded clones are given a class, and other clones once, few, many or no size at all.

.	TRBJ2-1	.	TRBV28	CASSILGYKEASSYNEQFF	TGTGCCAGCAGCATTCTTGGGTACAAAGAAGCTAGCTCCTACAATGAGCAGTTCTTC
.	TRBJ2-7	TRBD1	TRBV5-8	CASSLVNRGFYEQYF	TGTGCCAGCAGCTTGGTCAACAGGGGCTTCTACGAGCAGTACTTC
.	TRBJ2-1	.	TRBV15	CATSRPGILGGNEQFF	TGTGCCACCAGCAGACCCGGGATCCTGGGGGGCAATGAGCAGTTCTTC
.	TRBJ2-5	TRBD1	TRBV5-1	CASSLGTGGQETQYF	TGCGCCAGCAGCCTTGGGACAGGGGGTCAGGAGACCCAGTACTTC
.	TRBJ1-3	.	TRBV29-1	CSVGGLEGNTIYF	TGCAGCGTTGGCGGGCTCGAAGGAAACACCATATATTTT
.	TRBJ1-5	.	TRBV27	CASAQGLNQPQHF	TGTGCCAGCGCCCAGGGCCTCAATCAGCCCCAGCATTTT
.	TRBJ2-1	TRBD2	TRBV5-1	CASSLAAGGGSGEQFF	TGCGCCAGCAGCTTGGCAGCGGGGGGAGGTAGCGGTGAGCAGTTCTTC
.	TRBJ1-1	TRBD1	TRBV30	CAWRPTGGKNTEAFF	TGTGCCTGGAGGCCGACAGGGGGCAAGAACACTGAAGCTTTCTTT
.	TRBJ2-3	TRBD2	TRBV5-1	CASSREGVGASTDTQYF	TGCGCCAGCAGCCGGGAGGGAGTTGGGGCCAGCACAGATACGCAGTATTTT
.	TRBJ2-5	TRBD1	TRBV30	CACQTGGQETQYF	TGTGCCTGTCAGACAGGGGGCCAAGAGACCCAGTACTTC
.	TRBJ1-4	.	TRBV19	CASRGLTTNEKLFF	TGTGCCAGTAGGGGGCTTACAACTAATGAAAAACTGTTTTTT
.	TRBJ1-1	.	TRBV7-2	CASSLTAGLSTEAFF	TGTGCCAGCAGCTTAACTGCGGGTTTAAGCACTGAAGCTTTCTTT
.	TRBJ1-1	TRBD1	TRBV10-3	CAIRAIPGQLNTEAFF	TGTGCCATCAGAGCAATTCCGGGACAGCTGAACACTGAAGCTTTCTTT
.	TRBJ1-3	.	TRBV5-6	CASSLAGAGNTIYF	TGTGCCAGCAGCTTGGCAGGGGCTGGAAACACCATATATTTT
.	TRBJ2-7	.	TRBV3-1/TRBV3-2	CASSRGQAGPYEQYF	TGTGCCAGCAGCCGTGGACAGGCGGGACCTTACGAGCAGTACTTC
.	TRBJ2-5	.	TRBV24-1	CATSDPLDSQETQYF	TGTGCCACCAGTGACCCTCTCGACAGCCAAGAGACCCAGTACTTC
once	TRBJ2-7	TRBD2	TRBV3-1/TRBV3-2	CASSQARGGSEQYF	TGTGCCAGCAGCCAAGCTCGGGGGGGTAGCGAGCAGTACTTC
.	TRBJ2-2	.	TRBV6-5	CASSYSKTSQAGELFF	TGTGCCAGCAGTTACTCGAAAACTAGCCAGGCCGGGGAGCTGTTTTTT
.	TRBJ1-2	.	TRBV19	CASSVGNGYTF	TGTGCCAGTAGTGTAGGTAATGGCTACACCTTC
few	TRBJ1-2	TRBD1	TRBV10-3	CAIRKGADYGYTF	TGTGCCATCAGAAAGGGGGCGGATTATGGCTACACCTTC
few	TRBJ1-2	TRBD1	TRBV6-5	CAIERQGNYGYTF	TGTGCCATCGAAAGACAGGGGAACTATGGCTACACCTTC
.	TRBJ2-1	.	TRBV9	CASSEAGGYEQFF	TGTGCCAGCAGCGAAGCGGGTGGGTATGAGCAGTTCTTC
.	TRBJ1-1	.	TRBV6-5	CASSYSPGSEAFF	TGTGCCAGCAGTTACTCACCGGGTTCTGAAGCTTTCTTT
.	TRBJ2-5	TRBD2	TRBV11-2	CASSLDISGGDPYQETQYF	TGTGCCAGCAGCTTAGATATAAGCGGGGGAGATCCCTACCAAGAGACCCAGTACTTC
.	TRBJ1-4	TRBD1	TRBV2	CASTSGGQGSNLASEKLFF	TGTGCCAGCACCTCAGGCGGACAGGGTTCAAACCTCGCAAGCGAAAAACTGTTTTTT
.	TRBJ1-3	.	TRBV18	CASSPDRDTIYF	TGTGCCAGCTCACCGGACAGAGACACCATATATTTT
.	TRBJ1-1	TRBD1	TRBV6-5	CASSSYGTANTEAFF	TGTGCCAGCAGTTCTTACGGGACAGCGAACACTGAAGCTTTCTTT
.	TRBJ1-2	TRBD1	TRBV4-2	CASSHTELQGGVYGYTF	TGTGCCAGCAGCCATACCGAACTACAGGGGGGTGTCTATGGCTACACCTTC
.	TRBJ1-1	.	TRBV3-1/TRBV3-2	CASSQDPAGDTEAFF	TGTGCCAGCAGCCAAGATCCGGCAGGGGACACTGAAGCTTTCTTT
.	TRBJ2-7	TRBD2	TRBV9	CASSVGSGSGGEQYF	TGTGCCAGCAGCGTAGGGAGCGGGAGCGGGGGAGAGCAGTACTTC
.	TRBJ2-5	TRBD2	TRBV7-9	CASSRPTSGGETQYF	TGTGCCAGCAGCCGGCCGACTAGCGGGGGGGAGACCCAGTACTTC
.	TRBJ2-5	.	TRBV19	CASSPSFRVISETQYF	TGTGCCAGTAGTCCCTCGTTCCGGGTTATTAGCGAGACCCAGTACTTC
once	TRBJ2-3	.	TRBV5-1	CASSLVETQYF	TGCGCCAGCAGCTTGGTGGAGACGCAGTATTTT
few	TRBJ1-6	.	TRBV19	CASTREARDSPLHF	TGTGCCAGTACCAGGGAAGCCCGCGATTCACCCCTCCACTTT
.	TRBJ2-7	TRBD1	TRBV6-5	CASSSGQGASWYF	TGTGCCAGCAGTTCGGGACAGGGGGCCTCCTGGTACTTC
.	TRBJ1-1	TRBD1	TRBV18	CASSRGQVMNTEAFF	TGTGCCAGCTCAAGGGGACAGGTAATGAACACTGAAGCTTTCTTT
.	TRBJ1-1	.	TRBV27	CASSLGGGNTEAFF	TGTGCCAGCAGTTTGGGGGGAGGGAACACTGAAGCTTTCTTT
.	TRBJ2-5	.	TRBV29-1	CSVNQGLGTRETQYF	TGCAGCGTTAATCAGGGGTTGGGTACAAGGGAGACCCAGTACTTC
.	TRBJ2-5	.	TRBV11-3	CASSLEPSKETQYF	TGTGCCAGCAGCTTAGAGCCAAGCAAAGAGACCCAGTACTTC